The 5 T cell receptor beta chains listed next were all sequenced from one sample in a study of T cells in Graves' hyperthyroidism and ophthalmopathy. Researchers took RNA transcripts and amplified the TCR beta CDR3 regions from them. HTBI primers were the set used in a first-round RT-PCR of the TCR CDR3. TCRdb re-derived calls from the multiplex PCR reads in MiXCR, one entry per CDR3 protein. The profile shows some 530,000 distinct CDR3 sequences, approximately 23% of them singletons. Sequencing used blood. All receptors come from a woman aged 70-85 years with Graves' ophthalmopathy.

J is TRBJ2-3 and V is TRBV3-1; D possibly uses TRBD1 or TRBD2 (5 bases each). Germline V gene sequence: CDR1 LGHDT, CDR2 YNNKEL (reference sequence). The CDR3 runs to 17 residues. V was clipped by 4 bases and J by 3 bases, with 20 bases between them. The CDR3 is CASSPNRGDYTTDTQYF. DNA of the CDR3: TGTGCCAGCAGCCCAAATAGGGGCGACTATACTACAGATACGCAGTATTTT.

In its sample, this clonotype was seen a few times. V and J are TRBV3-1 and TRBJ2-1; TRBD2 aligns across 9 bases. CDR1 and CDR2 from the germline V gene are LGHDT and YNNKEL (reference sequence). CDR3 length: 16 residues. Trimming at V came to 1 base and at J to 8 bases, leaving 9 bases not matched to a gene. In nucleotides, the CDR3 is TGTGCCAGCAGCCAAGGCGGTAGCGGGAGTCTACATGAGCAGTTCTTC. Residues: CASSQGGSGSLHEQFF.

This clonotype turned up a few times. The genes are TRBV24-1 and TRBJ1-4; D not certain. V was clipped by 2 bases and J by 6 bases, with 6 bases between them. Germline V gene data show CDR1 as KGHDR and CDR2 as SFDVKD. The CDR3 is 13 amino acids. In DNA, the CDR3 is TGTGCCACCAGTGATTACAAGGATGAAAAACTGTTTTTT. Translated, it gives CATSDYKDEKLFF.

V gene TRBV13 combines with J gene TRBJ2-1, with 11 bases matching TRBD2. V shed 3 bases and J 6 bases; nucleotides not matched to a gene: 4. The CDR3 covers 15 residues. Germline lookup yields CDR1 PRHDT and CDR2 FYEKMQ (reference sequence). CDR3 sequence reads: CASSLTSGMRNEQFF. The CDR3 DNA reads TGTGCCAGCAGCTTGACTAGCGGGATGCGCAATGAGCAGTTCTTC.

This clonotype was seen many times. The rearrangement links TRBV28 to TRBJ1-2, with 10 bases aligning to TRBD1. V was clipped by 6 bases and J by 7 bases; unmatched bases: 5. The germline gives CDR1 MDHEN, CDR2 SYDVKM. This CDR3 region has 13 residues. In DNA form, the CDR3 reads TGTGCCAGCAGCCTCGACAGGGGGCTTGGCTACACCTTC. Its protein is CASSLDRGLGYTF.